This T cell receptor (beta chain) was found in a study of cytomegalovirus exposure and HLA in healthy donors. Healthy people donating bone marrow made up the donors. Whereas donors were nominally healthy upon sampling, unrecorded immune exposures were probable. The V gene's germline CDR1 is LGHNA and CDR2 YSLEER. CDR3 length: 14 amino acids. Trimming left V 1 base short and J 3 bases short, with 8 bases between. Amplification used 60 Vbeta primers and 13 Jbeta primers. Only in-frame clones appear in the TCRdb table, and some are missing; sequencing was by immunoSEQ multiplex PCR. The profile shows some 140,000 clones, less than 85% of them singletons. This clone has just a few counts.

This TCR came from a man between 40 and 49 years old in good health and CMV-seronegative. The sample was PBMCs. The V call is TRBV4-3, the J call TRBJ2-3; no definite D call. The CDR3 spells CASSQVEATDTQYF. In DNA form, the CDR3 reads TGCGCCAGCAGCCAAGTAGAAGCAACAGATACGCAGTATTTT.